This TCR beta chain came from a study of CD8+ T cells in alopecia areata (dated by TCRdb to the late 2010s). Turning to the overall study: The treated patients took part in an open-label pilot trial in which moderate-to-severe alopecia areata was treated with oral tofacitinib at 5 to 10 mg twice daily. Scalp tissue and sorted CD4+ and CD8+ peripheral blood T cells from patchy and totalis/universalis alopecia areata patients and from healthy controls were covered by human TCRbeta sequencing. immunoSEQ multiplex PCR using 35 Vbeta forward primers and 13 Jbeta reverse primers was used to amplify TCRbeta CDR3 regions. Tofacitinib was given for 6 to 18 months, followed by 6 months of follow-up off drug to assess delayed response and recurrence. The SALT score, which quantifies the percentage of affected scalp surface area, was used to measure disease severity in treated patients. Scalp clonality was compared among normal scalp (n=4), patchy alopecia areata scalp (n=8), and alopecia totalis/universalis scalp (n=8). Biopsies were taken from tofacitinib-treated patients at baseline and at 4 and 24 weeks of treatment, and a later scalp biopsy was taken in several of the tofacitinib-treated patients. To study T cell clonal expansion in alopecia areata, the researchers applied high-throughput TCRbeta sequencing to both the C3H/HeJ mouse model and human patients. RNA came from the PAXgene miRNA kit for fixed scalp, the miRNeasy kit for PBMCs, and the RNeasy kit for mouse skin.

According to the study, the label for this sample's treatment or condition signals: oral pan-JAK inhibitor, 5-10 mg twice daily. From alopecia areata patients, peripheral blood was collected along with lesional scalp punch biopsies. PBMCs were separated by density centrifugation and stained for CD3, CD4 and CD8, after which CD4+ and CD8+ T cells were sorted on a FACSAria. From the cysteine through the phenylalanine, the CDR3 covers 17 amino acids. Just CDR3 DNA is preserved here, 51 bases in frame from base 1. For CDR1 and CDR2, the germline V gene lists SGHDT and YYEEEE. V is cut by 6 bases and J by 3 bases, and the space between the germline ends is 21 bases. On this clone: No antigen is known for it. Base qualities are not recorded, but no much larger clone differs from it by a single base.

Library prep was done by the immunoSEQ multiplex PCR assay. RNA was extracted from all samples and reverse transcribed into cDNA as template for TCR sequencing. First-strand cDNA was synthesized using SuperScript III with a 2:1 mix of oligo-dT and random hexamers. Amplification bias was assessed with a synthetic immune receptor repertoire, and residual bias was removed computationally. The study's own analysis went as follows. After raw reads were preprocessed to remove errors, the CDR3 was defined following IMGT conventions as running from the conserved cysteine to phenylalanine. Clonality was computed by normalizing Shannon entropy by log2 of the number of productive unique TCRs and subtracting the result from 1. Scalp TCRbeta sequences were cross-referenced with sorted blood CD4 and CD8 repertoires so that the CD4 or CD8 identity of scalp clones could be inferred. In its TCRdb copy, this immuneACCESS table keeps in-frame sequences only and misses some clones. Where compared with another copy, unresolved V genes explain less than half of these, and the others have no known cause. That table supplies the V and J calls and clone size; D and trimming were determined from the DNA. The sample includes 150,000 to 200,000 clones, with 40% to 65% observed a single time. Jointly, the top ten make up 10% of the sample.

Summary of the overall study and its limitations: Tofacitinib significantly lowered scalp clonality and the number of expanded CD8+ clones among the top 100 scalp clones. TCR sequences shared between patients were less clear than in mice, possibly partly because of HLA diversity in the patient population. Because the treated cohort was small and included a single nonresponder, larger studies are needed to assess links between baseline CD8+ expansion and response. Higher clonality and more expanded CD8+ clones were observed in lesional scalp than in normal scalp, particularly in alopecia totalis/universalis, a finding suggestive of antigenic drive. During tofacitinib treatment, many expanded lesional clones stuck around in both scalp and blood, and this persistence may partly explain why relapse happens after treatment is stopped. Resident alphabeta T cells in normal human skin are also sequenced, complicating scalp TCR repertoire analysis, unlike mouse skin dominated by gammadelta T cells.

The sequence was obtained from a human donor with alopecia areata. The rearrangement joined TRBV5-6 to TRBJ2-2; the D gene is possibly TRBD1 or TRBD2, with 6 bases matching each. The material sequenced was CD8+ T cells sorted from blood, taken between weeks 51 and 54, from a patient treated with tofacitinib. The encoded CDR3 is CASTKGGTRQDTGELFF. The bases read TGTGCCAGCACCAAGGGGGGCACTAGGCAGGACACCGGGGAGCTGTTTTTT. With the rest looked up from the reference TRBV5-6 and TRBJ2-2 genes rather than sequenced, the full variable domain is DAGVTQSPTHLIKTRGQQVTLRCSPKSGHDTVSWYQQALGQGPQFIFQYYEEEERQRGNFPDRFSGHQFPNYSSELNVNALLLGDSALYLCASTKGGTRQDTGELFFGEGSRLTVL.